Listed below are T cell receptor beta chains from one sample, sequenced in a study of Ad26.COV2.S vaccination and SARS-CoV-2 variants. Assay: immunoSEQ multiplex PCR; the TCRdb copy retains only in-frame clones and omits some. The sample has a few hundred thousand clones; roughly 80% are singletons. The material was peripheral blood, obtained in a trial of Ad26.COV2.S vaccine versus placebo. Source of these receptors: a person aged 18 to 65 who received the Ad26.COV2.S COVID-19 vaccine or a placebo. Each CDR3 is given with its conserved first and last residue. Each record gives: clone size, J gene, V gene, CDR3 protein. Clone size, where shown, is once, few, many, or a class for clones that have expanded.

abundance: few
j_gene: TRBJ2-1
v_gene: TRBV9
CDR3aa: CASSTLRTTNEQFF

abundance: NA
j_gene: TRBJ1-2
v_gene: TRBV19
CDR3aa: CASTAGRTLNYGYTF

abundance: few
j_gene: TRBJ1-3
v_gene: TRBV13
CDR3aa: CASGGTSLFSGNTIYF

abundance: few
j_gene: TRBJ1-6
v_gene: TRBV5-1
CDR3aa: CASSTDRGSSPLHF

abundance: NA
j_gene: TRBJ1-1
v_gene: TRBV6-6
CDR3aa: CASSYRYTDTEAFF

abundance: NA
j_gene: TRBJ1-5
v_gene: TRBV4-1
CDR3aa: CASSHPIGRGAIYGQPQHF

abundance: NA
j_gene: TRBJ2-3
v_gene: TRBV7-3
CDR3aa: CASSLRGRSTDTQYF

abundance: NA
j_gene: TRBJ1-2
v_gene: TRBV9
CDR3aa: CASSATDSGGYTF

abundance: NA
j_gene: TRBJ1-2
v_gene: TRBV5-4
CDR3aa: CASSFRGRQGYTF

abundance: NA
j_gene: TRBJ2-7
v_gene: TRBV11-3
CDR3aa: CASSLTGGPYEQYF

abundance: NA
j_gene: TRBJ2-7
v_gene: TRBV2
CDR3aa: CASSELAGKAYEQYF

abundance: NA
j_gene: TRBJ1-1
v_gene: TRBV5-5
CDR3aa: CASSLSRDTEAFF

abundance: NA
j_gene: TRBJ1-2
v_gene: TRBV18
CDR3aa: CASSPGGPRGGYTF

abundance: NA
j_gene: TRBJ2-6
v_gene: TRBV7-2
CDR3aa: CASSYGTSISGANVLTF

abundance: many
j_gene: TRBJ1-1
v_gene: TRBV14
CDR3aa: CASSRGAGTEAFF

abundance: once
j_gene: TRBJ2-4
v_gene: TRBV5-4
CDR3aa: CASSLTGGTWDKNIQYF

abundance: NA
j_gene: TRBJ1-2
v_gene: TRBV2
CDR3aa: CASRGSVKGYTF

abundance: once
j_gene: TRBJ2-3
v_gene: TRBV11-3
CDR3aa: CASSRYSTDTQYF

abundance: NA
j_gene: TRBJ2-7
v_gene: TRBV18
CDR3aa: CASSQGSEQYF

abundance: NA
j_gene: TRBJ1-1
v_gene: TRBV19
CDR3aa: CASTRTGTPFTEAFF

abundance: NA
j_gene: TRBJ1-5
v_gene: TRBV4-2
CDR3aa: CASSQDEVGYSNQPQHF

abundance: NA
j_gene: TRBJ2-7
v_gene: TRBV4-2
CDR3aa: CASSQDEGSTYEQYF

abundance: NA
j_gene: TRBJ2-7
v_gene: TRBV11-3
CDR3aa: CASSPRDRFYEQYF

abundance: NA
j_gene: TRBJ2-5
v_gene: TRBV18
CDR3aa: CASSPGKGMETQYF

abundance: NA
j_gene: TRBJ2-5
v_gene: TRBV6-5
CDR3aa: CASSYSGEATQYF

abundance: NA
j_gene: TRBJ2-1
v_gene: TRBV5-4
CDR3aa: CASSLEGGNEQFF

abundance: NA
j_gene: TRBJ1-1
v_gene: TRBV11-3
CDR3aa: CASSLIGTNTEAFF

abundance: NA
j_gene: TRBJ1-3
v_gene: TRBV4-1
CDR3aa: CASSLPPASGNTIYF

abundance: NA
j_gene: TRBJ1-1
v_gene: TRBV3-1/TRBV3-2
CDR3aa: CASSQDCSVVTENTEAFF

abundance: NA
j_gene: TRBJ2-7
v_gene: TRBV21-1
CDR3aa: CASSKLGSEQYF

abundance: NA
j_gene: TRBJ2-6
v_gene: TRBV7-3
CDR3aa: CASSLGGGTNVLTF

abundance: NA
j_gene: TRBJ2-7
v_gene: TRBV5-4
CDR3aa: CASSPGIGTNYEQYF

abundance: few
j_gene: TRBJ1-4
v_gene: TRBV19
CDR3aa: CASTTGDGVEKLFF

abundance: NA
j_gene: TRBJ1-4
v_gene: TRBV5-4
CDR3aa: CASSELGEKLFF

abundance: NA
j_gene: TRBJ1-4
v_gene: TRBV5-1
CDR3aa: CASSLDRLGEKLFF

abundance: NA
j_gene: TRBJ2-7
v_gene: TRBV4-1
CDR3aa: CASSQGLAGDEQYF

abundance: NA
j_gene: TRBJ1-3
v_gene: TRBV29-1
CDR3aa: CSVEENTIYF

abundance: NA
j_gene: TRBJ2-3
v_gene: TRBV3-1/TRBV3-2
CDR3aa: CASSQGPASGRASDTQYF

abundance: NA
j_gene: TRBJ2-1
v_gene: TRBV7-2
CDR3aa: CASSWGQGALEQFF

abundance: NA
j_gene: TRBJ2-7
v_gene: TRBV18
CDR3aa: CASSNSGGPSYEQYF

abundance: NA
j_gene: TRBJ2-7
v_gene: TRBV9
CDR3aa: CASSKGQGIYEQYF

abundance: NA
j_gene: TRBJ2-7
v_gene: TRBV9
CDR3aa: CASSPHSASGVYEQYF